The 21 T cell receptor beta chains reported below all come from one sample, sequenced in a study of shared clonotypes between healthy human individuals. Clones were read by immunoSEQ multiplex PCR, and TCRdb kept only the in-frame ones, dropping some. The data hold around 1.9 million clones, with roughly 91% observed a single time. The naive CD8 fraction comprised CD45RO-negative cells positively selected for CCR7 and excluded terminally differentiated effector memory CD45RA+ cells. The specimen was naive CD8+ T cells from PBMCs. The receptors here all came from a man between 18 and 29 years old in good health. Some clones in this sample may be carry-over from other donors' samples.

This chain joins TRBV7-9 and TRBJ2-3, with 7 bases aligning to TRBD1. V was clipped by 0 bases and J by 2 bases; unmatched bases: 2. Germline CDR1 SEHNR, CDR2 FQNEAQ (reference sequence). The CDR3 is made up of 15 amino acids. CDR3 in DNA: TGTGCCAGCAGCTTAGCGGACAGGAACACAGATACGCAGTATTTT. This encodes CASSLADRNTDTQYF.

This chain connects TRBV11-1 to TRBJ1-1, with D possibly being TRBD1 (5 bases). CDR1 and CDR2 from the germline V gene are SGHAT and FQDESV (reference sequence). Trimming removed 5 bases from V and 1 base from J, with 8 bases in between. This CDR3 region has 13 residues. Here the CDR3 DNA reads TGTGCCAGCAGCCCGACAGAGAACACTGAAGCTTTCTTT. Protein product: CASSPTENTEAFF.

This sequence joins TRBV10-3 and TRBJ1-1; tentative D call: TRBD1 (5 bases). The CDR3 totals 16 residues. From germline, CDR1 is ENHRY and CDR2 SYGVKD. The germline V and J ends were trimmed by 2 bases and 0 bases, with 13 bases remaining between them. This CDR3 reads CAISERAGDVNTEAFF. The CDR3 bases are TGTGCCATCAGTGAGAGGGCCGGGGACGTGAACACTGAAGCTTTCTTT.

This chain links TRBV20-1 with TRBJ2-7; D is unresolved. This CDR3 is built from 11 residues. The V and J ends lost 5 bases and 7 bases respectively, with 12 bases between them. Germline lookup yields CDR1 DFQATT and CDR2 SNEGSKA (reference sequence). This chain's CDR3 is CSAHSPREQYF. CDR3 bases: TGCAGTGCTCATAGTCCTCGAGAGCAGTACTTC.

The CDR3 DNA reads as TGTGCCAGCAGCTTCTTTGGATCGAACACTGAAGCTTTCTTT. Amino acid sequence: CASSFFGSNTEAFF. J is TRBJ1-1 and V is TRBV11-2, with D unclear. The CDR3 covers 14 residues. Germline CDR1 and CDR2: SGHAT and FQNNGV. V lost 3 bases and J lost 1, with 9 bases in between.

The CDR3 reads CASSVGALPLDTQYF. CDR3 nucleotide sequence: TGTGCCAGCAGCGTAGGAGCGCTGCCGTTAGATACGCAGTATTTT. The genes are TRBV5-4 and TRBJ2-3, with no clear D. The CDR3 is 15 residues long. V lost 4 bases, J lost 5 bases, and 17 bases lay in between. Germline V lookup: CDR1 SGHNT, CDR2 YYREEE (reference sequence).

This chain joins TRBV5-4 and TRBJ1-5, with D hard to call. The germline CDR1 and CDR2 sequences are SGHNT and YYREEE (reference sequence). Deletions cut 4 bases from V and 0 bases from J, with 11 bases between. The CDR3 extends over 15 amino acids. The CDR3 DNA reads as TGTGCCAGCAGCACTGCAGATTTTAGCAATCAGCCCCAGCATTTT. Protein sequence: CASSTADFSNQPQHF.

The chain links TRBV28 to TRBJ1-4; D might be TRBD1 (5 bases). The V gene's germline CDR1 is MDHEN and CDR2 SYDVKM. Trimming stripped 5 bases from V and 8 bases from J, with 27 bases between. The length of the CDR3 is 18 residues. CDR3 region: CASSTRHPGRPKGEKLFF. CDR3 coding DNA: TGTGCCAGCAGTACCCGACACCCGGGACGTCCGAAGGGGGAAAAACTGTTTTTT.

The chain couples TRBV5-8 to TRBJ2-5, with a tentative D call TRBD1 (5 bases). Trimming cost V 0 bases and J 3 bases, with 15 bases left between them. This CDR3 comprises 16 residues. Germline loops: CDR1 SGHTS, CDR2 YDEGEE. CDR3 bases: TGTGCCAGCAGCTTGGCTCGGCAGGGAAGAGAAGAGACCCAGTACTTC. It codes for CASSLARQGREETQYF.

The genes are TRBV4-3 and TRBJ1-4; maybe TRBD1 (5 bases). Per the germline V gene, CDR1 is LGHNA and CDR2 is YSLEER. The CDR3 covers 16 residues. V lost 1 base, J lost 2 bases, and 11 bases lay in between. Here the CDR3 DNA reads TGCGCCAGCAGCCAAGTGAACGGGGGGACTAATGAAAAACTGTTTTTT. This translates into CASSQVNGGTNEKLFF.

Notes on this clone: Within the sample, other DNA sequences also encode this same CDR3. The chain links TRBV27 to TRBJ2-7, with D perhaps TRBD1 (5 bases). The CDR3 is made up of 13 amino acids. V was cut by 2 bases and J by 2 bases, with 7 bases left in between. The germline V gene has CDR1 MNHEY and CDR2 SMNVEV (reference sequence). CDR3 sequence (DNA): TGTGCCAGCAGTTTAGGGGCAGCCTACGAGCAGTACTTC. This encodes CASSLGAAYEQYF.

The rearrangement links TRBV15 to TRBJ2-7; D gene ambiguous. The V end was cut by 4 bases, the J end by 0 bases, with 13 bases between. The CDR3 is made up of 15 amino acids. CDR1 is LNHNV, CDR2 YYDKDF, per germline (reference sequence). CDR3 in amino acids: CATSTRTVLSYEQYF. The CDR3, as DNA: TGTGCCACCAGCACAAGGACGGTTCTCTCCTACGAGCAGTACTTC.

V gene TRBV7-9 combines with J gene TRBJ2-2; the D is unclear. Germline values: CDR1 SEHNR, CDR2 FQNEAQ (reference sequence). The CDR3 has 14 amino acids. The V end lost 2 bases, the J end lost 4 bases, and 8 bases lay between the germline ends. CDR3 bases: TGTGCCAGCAGCTTACCCAGCACCACCGGGGAGCTGTTTTTT. It is translated as CASSLPSTTGELFF.

Details on this clone: Additional DNA sequences in this sample encode the identical CDR3. The V gene is TRBV19, the J gene TRBJ2-7; no clear D gene. CDR1 and CDR2 from the germline V gene are LNHDA and SQIVND (reference sequence). The CDR3 loop spans 13 amino acids. Between the trimmed V and J ends, which lost 1 base and 3 bases, there was a span of 7 bases. CDR3 coding DNA: TGTGCCAGTAGTATAGGGCTACACTACGAGCAGTACTTC. This gives the protein CASSIGLHYEQYF.

The chain is built from TRBV7-2 and TRBJ1-2; D is possibly TRBD1 (5 bases). The length of the CDR3 is 16 residues. Germline assignment: CDR1 SGHTA and CDR2 FQGNSA. Trimming took off 1 base at V and 0 bases at J, with 12 bases between the two ends. The CDR3 DNA reads as TGTGCCAGCAGCTTAGGGGCAGGGTTAGCTAACTATGGCTACACCTTC. Amino acids: CASSLGAGLANYGYTF.

The chain is built from TRBV28 and TRBJ2-3; D ambiguous. From germline, CDR1 is MDHEN and CDR2 SYDVKM. This CDR3 is built from 16 residues. With 3 bases removed from V and 0 bases from J, the gap between germline ends came to 13 bases. The CDR3, as DNA: TGTGCCAGCAGTTTTGCGGTCCTTACCAGCACAGATACGCAGTATTTT. Encoded protein: CASSFAVLTSTDTQYF. Based on the CDR3 plus reference TRBV28 and TRBJ2-3, the full variable domain is DVKVTQSSRYLVKRTGEKVFLECVQDMDHENMFWYRQDPGLGLRLIYFSYDVKMKEKGDIPEGYSVSREKKERFSLILESASTNQTSMYLCASSFAVLTSTDTQYFGPGTRLTVL.

The rearrangement uses TRBV7-3 and TRBJ1-1; 8 bases are shared with TRBD1. With 8 bases clipped from V and 4 bases from J, the junction kept 6 bases outside the gene matches. Germline CDR1 is SGHTA and CDR2 is FQGTGA. The CDR3 extends over 13 amino acids. The CDR3 DNA reads TGTGCCAGCGCGACAGGGGCGGGCACTGAAGCTTTCTTT. This sequence encodes CASATGAGTEAFF. The full variable domain, completed using reference TRBV7-3 and TRBJ1-1, is GAGVSQTPSNKVTEKGKYVELRCDPISGHTALYWYRQSLGQGPEFLIYFQGTGAADDSGLPNDRFFAVRPEGSVSTLKIQRTERGDSAVYLCASATGAGTEAFFGQGTRLTVV.

This chain links TRBV7-6 with TRBJ2-5; D is ambiguous. Germline CDR1 reads SGHVS; CDR2 reads FNYEAQ. CDR3 length: 13 residues. V was pared by 5 bases and J by 5 bases, with 12 bases between. CDR3 sequence reads: CASSKNLDETQYF. Here the CDR3 DNA reads TGTGCCAGCAGCAAAAACCTGGATGAGACCCAGTACTTC. Drawing the rest from reference TRBV7-6 and TRBJ2-5, the complete variable domain is GAGVSQSPRYKVTKRGQDVALRCDPISGHVSLYWYRQALGQGPEFLTYFNYEAQQDKSGLPNDRFSAERPEGSISTLTIQRTEQRDSAMYRCASSKNLDETQYFGPGTRLLVL.

This chain joins TRBV19 and TRBJ1-1; D is uncertain. The ends were cut back, 2 bases at V and 1 base at J, with 5 bases in the middle. Germline CDR1 LNHDA, CDR2 SQIVND (reference sequence). This CDR3 has 13 residues. In DNA, the CDR3 is TGTGCCAGTAGTATATGGACGAACACTGAAGCTTTCTTT. Protein product: CASSIWTNTEAFF. The complete variable domain, with remaining parts taken from reference TRBV19 and TRBJ1-1, reads DGGITQSPKYLFRKEGQNVTLSCEQNLNHDAMYWYRQDPGQGLRLIYYSQIVNDFQKGDIAEGYSVSREKKESFPLTVTSAQKNPTAFYLCASSIWTNTEAFFGQGTRLTVV.

The chain combines TRBV25-1 with TRBJ2-1; D remains unclear. In germline, CDR1 is MGHDK, CDR2 SYGVNS. Trimming pared 7 bases from V and 8 bases from J, leaving 18 bases between. The CDR3 is 14 residues long. CDR3 protein: CASKSAYSRDEQFF. In nucleotides, the CDR3 is TGTGCCAGCAAGTCGGCCTATTCTAGGGATGAGCAGTTCTTC. Full variable domain (missing parts from reference TRBV25-1 and TRBJ2-1): EADIYQTPRYLVIGTGKKITLECSQTMGHDKMYWYQQDPGMELHLIHYSYGVNSTEKGDLSSESTVSRIRTEHFPLTLESARPSHTSQYLCASKSAYSRDEQFFGPGTRLTVL.

This sequence joins TRBV5-1 and TRBJ2-7, with D possibly being TRBD1 or TRBD2 (6 bases each). The CDR3 covers 18 residues. The ends were cut back, 5 bases at V and 0 bases at J, with 24 bases in the middle. CDR1 is SGHRS, CDR2 YFSETQ, per germline. CDR3 residues: CASRTGETGWPSSYEQYF. The CDR3, as DNA: TGCGCCAGCAGGACGGGGGAGACAGGTTGGCCGAGCTCCTACGAGCAGTACTTC.